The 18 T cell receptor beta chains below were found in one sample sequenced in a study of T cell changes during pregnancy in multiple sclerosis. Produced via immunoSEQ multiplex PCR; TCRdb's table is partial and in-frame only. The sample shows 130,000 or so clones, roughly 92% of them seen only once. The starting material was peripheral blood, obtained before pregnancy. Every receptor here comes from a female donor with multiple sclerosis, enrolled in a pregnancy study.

CDR3 bases: TGTGCCAGCAGCTTAACTCGAGGGGGGGCCAGGGAGCAGTTCTTC. Protein: CASSLTRGGAREQFF. J is TRBJ2-1 and V is TRBV7-3, with D tentatively TRBD2 (7 bases). CDR1 and CDR2 from the germline V gene are SGHTA and FQGTGA. There are 15 residues in the CDR3. Trimming took 0 bases from V and 10 from J, leaving 16 bases between them.

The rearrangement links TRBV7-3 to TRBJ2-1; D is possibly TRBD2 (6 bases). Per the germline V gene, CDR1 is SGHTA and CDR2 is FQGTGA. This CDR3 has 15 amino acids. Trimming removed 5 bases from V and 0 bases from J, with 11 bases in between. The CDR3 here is CASSPAGGSYNEQFF. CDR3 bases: TGTGCCAGCAGCCCCGCCGGGGGCTCCTACAATGAGCAGTTCTTC.

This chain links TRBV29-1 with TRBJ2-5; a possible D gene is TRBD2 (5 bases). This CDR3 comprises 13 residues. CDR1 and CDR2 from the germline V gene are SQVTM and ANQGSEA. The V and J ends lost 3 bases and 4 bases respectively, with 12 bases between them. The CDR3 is CSVDVSGRETQYF. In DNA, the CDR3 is TGCAGCGTTGATGTCTCGGGGAGAGAGACCCAGTACTTC.

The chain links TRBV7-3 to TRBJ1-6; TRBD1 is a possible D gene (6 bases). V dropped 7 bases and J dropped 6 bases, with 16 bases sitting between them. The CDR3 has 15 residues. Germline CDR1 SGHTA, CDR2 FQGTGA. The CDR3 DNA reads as TGTGCCAGCACCGAACAGGGCCGCGGTAATTCACCCCTCCACTTT. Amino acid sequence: CASTEQGRGNSPLHF.

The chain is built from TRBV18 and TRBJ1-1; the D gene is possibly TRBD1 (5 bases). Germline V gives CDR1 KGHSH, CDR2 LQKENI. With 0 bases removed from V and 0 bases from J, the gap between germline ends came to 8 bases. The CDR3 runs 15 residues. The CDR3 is CASSPPKGLNTEAFF. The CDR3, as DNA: TGTGCCAGCTCACCACCGAAGGGGCTGAACACTGAAGCTTTCTTT.

The CDR3 reads CASSHTSGQLQYF. For the CDR3, the DNA is TGTGCCAGCAGCCATACATCAGGGCAACTGCAGTACTTC. V gene TRBV5-4 combines with J gene TRBJ2-7; maybe TRBD1 (5 bases). Germline CDR1 reads SGHNT; CDR2 reads YYREEE (reference sequence). The ends were cut back, 4 bases at V and 9 bases at J, with 17 bases in the middle. The CDR3 loop spans 13 amino acids.

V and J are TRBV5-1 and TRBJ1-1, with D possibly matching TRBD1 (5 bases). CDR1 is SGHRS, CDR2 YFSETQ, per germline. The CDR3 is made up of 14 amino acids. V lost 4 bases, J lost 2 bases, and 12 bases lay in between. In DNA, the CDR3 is TGCGCCAGCAGCCTCAGGGTTTCAAACACTGAAGCTTTCTTT. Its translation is CASSLRVSNTEAFF.

This CDR3 is CSDRNPSEGNEQFF. DNA for the CDR3: TGCAGCGACCGAAACCCTTCGGAGGGCAATGAGCAGTTCTTC. V usage is TRBV29-1 and J usage is TRBJ2-1; a possible D gene is TRBD2 (6 bases). Germline assignment: CDR1 SQVTM and CDR2 ANQGSEA. Trimming shortened V by 7 bases and J by 6 bases, and 19 bases separated the two germline ends. This CDR3 region has 14 residues.

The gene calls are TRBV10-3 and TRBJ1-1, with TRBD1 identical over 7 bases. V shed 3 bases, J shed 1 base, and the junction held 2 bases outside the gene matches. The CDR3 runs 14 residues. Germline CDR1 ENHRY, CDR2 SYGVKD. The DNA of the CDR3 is TGTGCCATCAGTGATCGGACAGGGAACACTGAAGCTTTCTTT. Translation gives CAISDRTGNTEAFF.

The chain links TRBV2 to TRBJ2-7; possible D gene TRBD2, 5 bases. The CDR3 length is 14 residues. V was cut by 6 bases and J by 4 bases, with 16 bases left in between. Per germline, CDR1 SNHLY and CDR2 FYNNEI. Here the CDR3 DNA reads TGTGCCAGCAGGTTCAATCGGGGTATTTACGAGCAGTACTTC. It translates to CASRFNRGIYEQYF. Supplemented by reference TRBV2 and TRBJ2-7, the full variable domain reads EPEVTQTPSHQVTQMGQEVILRCVPISNHLYFYWYRQILGQKVEFLVSFYNNEISEKSEIFDDQFSVERPDGSNFTLKIRSTKLEDSAMYFCASRFNRGIYEQYFGPGTRLTVT.

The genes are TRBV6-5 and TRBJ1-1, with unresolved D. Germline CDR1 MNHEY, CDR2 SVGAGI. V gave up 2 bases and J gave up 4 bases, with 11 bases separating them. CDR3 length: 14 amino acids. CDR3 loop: CASSYGGPGTEAFF. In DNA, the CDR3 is TGTGCCAGCAGTTACGGAGGTCCAGGCACTGAAGCTTTCTTT.

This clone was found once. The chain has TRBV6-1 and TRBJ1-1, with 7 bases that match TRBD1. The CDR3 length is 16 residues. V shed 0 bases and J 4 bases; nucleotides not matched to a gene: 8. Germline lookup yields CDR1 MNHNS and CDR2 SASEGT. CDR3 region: CASSEALSGGRTEAFF. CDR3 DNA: TGTGCCAGCAGTGAAGCATTGTCAGGGGGGCGCACTGAAGCTTTCTTT.

CDR3 protein: CASSIAGDTYEQYF. In DNA form, the CDR3 reads TGTGCCAGTAGTATAGCGGGAGATACCTACGAGCAGTACTTC. The genes are TRBV19 and TRBJ2-7, with a weak D call TRBD2 (6 bases). Deletions cut 1 base from V and 2 bases from J, with 9 bases between. Germline V CDR1 and CDR2: LNHDA, SQIVND (reference sequence). The CDR3 spans 14 residues.

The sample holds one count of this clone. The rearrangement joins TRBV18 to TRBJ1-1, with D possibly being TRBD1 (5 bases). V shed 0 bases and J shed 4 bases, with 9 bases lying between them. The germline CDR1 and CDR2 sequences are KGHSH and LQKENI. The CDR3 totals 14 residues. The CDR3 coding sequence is TGTGCCAGCTCACCACCGGTGGGGGGCACTGAAGCTTTCTTT. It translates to CASSPPVGGTEAFF.

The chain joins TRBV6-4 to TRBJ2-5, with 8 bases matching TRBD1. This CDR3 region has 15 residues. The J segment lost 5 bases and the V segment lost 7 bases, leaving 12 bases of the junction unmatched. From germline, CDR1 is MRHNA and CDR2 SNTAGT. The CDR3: CASTRGRDVAETQYF. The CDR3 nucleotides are TGTGCCAGCACCAGGGGGCGCGACGTGGCCGAGACCCAGTACTTC.

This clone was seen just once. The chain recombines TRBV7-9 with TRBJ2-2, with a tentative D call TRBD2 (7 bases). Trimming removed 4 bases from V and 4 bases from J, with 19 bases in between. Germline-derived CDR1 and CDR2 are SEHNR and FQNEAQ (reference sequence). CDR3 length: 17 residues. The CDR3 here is CASSSRGGRSATGELFF. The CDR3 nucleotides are TGTGCCAGCAGCTCAAGGGGGGGGCGGTCGGCCACCGGGGAGCTGTTTTTT.

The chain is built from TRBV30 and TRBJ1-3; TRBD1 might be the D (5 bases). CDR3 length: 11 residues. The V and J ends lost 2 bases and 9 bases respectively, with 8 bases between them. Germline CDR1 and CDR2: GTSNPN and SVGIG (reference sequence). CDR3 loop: CAWSSGGTIYF. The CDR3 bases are TGTGCCTGGAGTTCGGGGGGCACCATATATTTT.

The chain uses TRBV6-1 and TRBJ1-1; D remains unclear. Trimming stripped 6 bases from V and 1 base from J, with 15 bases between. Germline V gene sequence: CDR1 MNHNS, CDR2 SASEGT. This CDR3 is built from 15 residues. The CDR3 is CASSLVRGKNTEAFF. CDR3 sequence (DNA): TGTGCCAGCAGCCTAGTACGGGGAAAGAACACTGAAGCTTTCTTT.